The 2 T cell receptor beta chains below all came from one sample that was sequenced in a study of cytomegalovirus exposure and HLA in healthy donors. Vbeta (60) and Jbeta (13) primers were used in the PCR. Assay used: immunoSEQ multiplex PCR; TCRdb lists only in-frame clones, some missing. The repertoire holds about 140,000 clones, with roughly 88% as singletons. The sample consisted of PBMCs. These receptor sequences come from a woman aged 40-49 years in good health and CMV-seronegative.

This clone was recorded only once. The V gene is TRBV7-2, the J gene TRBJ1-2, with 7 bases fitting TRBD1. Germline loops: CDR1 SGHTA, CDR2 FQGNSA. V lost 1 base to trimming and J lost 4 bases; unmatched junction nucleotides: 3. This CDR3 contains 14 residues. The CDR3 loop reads CASSLEDRVYGYTF. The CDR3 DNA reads TGTGCCAGCAGCTTAGAAGACAGGGTCTATGGCTACACCTTC.

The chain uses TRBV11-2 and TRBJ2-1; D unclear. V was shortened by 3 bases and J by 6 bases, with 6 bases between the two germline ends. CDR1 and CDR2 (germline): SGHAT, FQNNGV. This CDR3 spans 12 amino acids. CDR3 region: CASSFFLNEQFF. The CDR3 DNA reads TGTGCCAGCAGCTTCTTCCTCAATGAGCAGTTCTTC.